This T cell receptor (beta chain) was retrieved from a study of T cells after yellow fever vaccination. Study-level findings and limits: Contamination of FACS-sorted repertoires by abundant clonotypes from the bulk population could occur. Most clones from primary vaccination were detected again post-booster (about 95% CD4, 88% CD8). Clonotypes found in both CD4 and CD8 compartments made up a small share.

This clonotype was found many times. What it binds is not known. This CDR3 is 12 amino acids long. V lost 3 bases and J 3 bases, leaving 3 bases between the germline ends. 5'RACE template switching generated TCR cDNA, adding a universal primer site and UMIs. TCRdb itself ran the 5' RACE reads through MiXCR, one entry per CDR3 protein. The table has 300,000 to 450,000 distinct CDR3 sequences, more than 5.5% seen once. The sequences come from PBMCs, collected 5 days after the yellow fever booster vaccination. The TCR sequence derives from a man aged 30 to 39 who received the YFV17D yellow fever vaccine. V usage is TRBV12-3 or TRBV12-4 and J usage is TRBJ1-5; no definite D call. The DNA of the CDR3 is TGTGCCAGCAGTTTCAACAATCAGCCCCAGCATTTT. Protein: CASSFNNQPQHF.